This entry is about one T cell receptor beta chain. Assay: immunoSEQ multiplex PCR; the TCRdb copy retains only in-frame clones and omits some. The data contain under 350,000 clones, 65% to 90% of them seen just once; the ten biggest clones take up around 4.2%. The length of the CDR3 is 14 residues. This entry comes from a study of blood T cell repertoires in COVID-19. Individuals aged about 18 to 100 years were recruited from approximately 22 US areas. The chain couples TRBV12-1 to TRBJ2-5; TRBD1 reflects the table's D call only, with no check against the DNA. TRBV12-1 is noted as a pseudogene. Sequencing was done on a sample of PBMCs or T cells enriched from blood (not recorded which). The receptor was derived from a woman in her forties with acute COVID-19. DNA for the CDR3: TGTGCCAGCTCGAGACCACCCCCGCAAGGGGCCCAGTACTTC. Its translation: CASSRPPPQGAQYF.